This paragraph covers one T cell receptor beta chain sequence. Produced via immunoSEQ multiplex PCR; TCRdb's table is partial and in-frame only. The sample records some 49,000 clones, 65% to 90% being singletons. The sample is drawn from a study of control samples from healthy donors and cancer patients. The germline V gene encodes CDR1 SGHRS and CDR2 YFSETQ. J was trimmed by 4 bases and V by 0 bases; bases with no gene match: 16. This CDR3 spans 19 amino acids. This sequence was found in a woman aged 50 to 65 with lung cancer. Sequencing was performed on PBMCs. The rearrangement joins TRBV5-1 to TRBJ2-3; 8 bases map to TRBD1. The CDR3: CASSLGQGANSVWADTQYF. CDR3 sequence (DNA): TGCGCCAGCAGCTTGGGCCAGGGGGCGAATTCGGTCTGGGCAGATACGCAGTATTTT.